The clone carrying this TCR beta chain was counted many times. Its antigen remains unidentified. This CDR3 is built from 14 residues. V was pared by 6 bases and J by 6 bases, with 7 bases of the junction left unmatched. Germline V lookup: CDR1 SQVTM, CDR2 ANQGSEA. The record originates from a study of identical twins. Study findings and constraints: Conclusions were based on cross-sectional statistical analysis, without following the same donors.

Template switching added a universal primer site; cDNA carried unique molecular identifiers. TCRdb re-derived calls from the 5' RACE reads in MiXCR, one entry per CDR3 protein. Altogether fewer than 650,000 distinct CDR3 sequences are present, about 7.6% being singletons, with the ten largest covering approximately 1.5%. These data were likewise used in another study, on yellow fever vaccine responses in identical twins. As that report states: Twins reportedly had a vaccine T cell response that seemed partly convergent, partly personalized.

Sample: PBMCs. This chain links TRBV29-1 with TRBJ2-1; 11 bases line up with TRBD2. The TCR sequence derives from a woman between 18 and 30 years old in good health. The CDR3 nucleotides are TGCAGCGTCCTGACTAGCGGGATACCCAATGAGCAGTTCTTC. Protein sequence: CSVLTSGIPNEQFF.